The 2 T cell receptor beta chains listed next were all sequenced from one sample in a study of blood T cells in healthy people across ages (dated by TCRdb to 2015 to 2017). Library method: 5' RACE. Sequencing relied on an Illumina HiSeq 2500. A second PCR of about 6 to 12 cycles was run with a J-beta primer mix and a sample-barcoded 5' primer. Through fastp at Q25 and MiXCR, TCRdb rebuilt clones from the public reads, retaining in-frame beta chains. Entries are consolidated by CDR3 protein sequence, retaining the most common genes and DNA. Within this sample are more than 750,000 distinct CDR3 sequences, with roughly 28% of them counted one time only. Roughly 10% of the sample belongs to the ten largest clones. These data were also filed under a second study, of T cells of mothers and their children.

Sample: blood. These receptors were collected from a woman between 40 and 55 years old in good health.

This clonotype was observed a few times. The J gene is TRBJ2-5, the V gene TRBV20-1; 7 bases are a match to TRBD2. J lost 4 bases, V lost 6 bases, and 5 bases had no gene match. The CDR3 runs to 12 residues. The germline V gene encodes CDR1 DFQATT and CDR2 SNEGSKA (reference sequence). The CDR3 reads CSAKLARETQYF. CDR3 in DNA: TGCAGTGCCAAACTAGCGAGAGAGACCCAGTACTTC.

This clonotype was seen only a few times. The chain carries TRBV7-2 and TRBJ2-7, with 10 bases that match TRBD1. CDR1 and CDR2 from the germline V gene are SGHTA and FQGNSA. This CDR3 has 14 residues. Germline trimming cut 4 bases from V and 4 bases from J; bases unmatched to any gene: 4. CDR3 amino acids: CASSWDRGVYEQYF. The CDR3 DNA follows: TGTGCCAGCAGCTGGGACAGGGGAGTATACGAGCAGTACTTC. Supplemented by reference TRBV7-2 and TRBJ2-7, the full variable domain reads GAGVSQSPSNKVTEKGKDVELRCDPISGHTALYWYRQSLGQGLEFLIYFQGNSAPDKSGLPSDRFSAERTGGSVSTLTIQRTQQEDSAVYLCASSWDRGVYEQYFGPGTRLTVT.